This TCR beta chain was recovered during a study of blood T cells in healthy people across ages. This clonotype showed up just a few times. One junction end does not reproduce the germline sequence, and a read error may be involved. A second PCR of 7 to 11 cycles used a sample-barcoded 5' primer and a J-beta primer mix. TCRdb itself ran the 5' RACE reads through MiXCR, one entry per CDR3 protein. The sample gives hundreds of thousands of distinct CDR3 sequences, roughly a quarter of which show up once; approximately 4% is in the top ten. There are 18 residues in the CDR3. The same sample was also studied in work on T cells of mothers and their children.

Input material: blood. The chain recombines TRBV12-3 or TRBV12-4 with TRBJ2-7; unclear D gene. This receptor was obtained from a boy between 2 and 10 years old in good health. This CDR3 is CASSFPRTGSWRGYEQHF. CDR3 bases: TGTGCCAGCAGTTTCCCCCGCACCGGGTCTTGGCGCGGATACGAGCAGCACTTC.